The source of this T cell receptor beta chain is a study of T cells in Graves' hyperthyroidism and ophthalmopathy. These patients, aged 18 to 65, had recently diagnosed hyperthyroidism lasting under 2 months. This clonotype was observed at least ten times. The germline V gene has CDR1 MNHNS and CDR2 SASEGT. This CDR3 has 15 amino acids. The V and J ends lost 5 bases and 0 bases, in that order; junction bases with no gene match: 5. Amplification yielded TCR beta CDR3 regions, with RNA transcripts as the source. The TCR CDR3 was amplified in a first-round RT-PCR using the HTBI primer set. In TCRdb, the multiplex PCR reads were re-called with MiXCR into one record per CDR3 protein. Of under 650,000 distinct CDR3 sequences in the sample, roughly 15% were seen once.

Sequenced material: blood. The rearrangement uses TRBV6-1 and TRBJ2-3; 7 bases line up with TRBD1. The clonotype comes from a woman under 40 with Graves' hyperthyroidism. The CDR3 sequence: CASSLTGASTDTQYF. The CDR3 nucleotides are TGTGCCAGCAGTCTTACAGGGGCTAGCACAGATACGCAGTATTTT.